This TCR beta chain was recorded in a study of T cell responses to AZD1222 COVID-19 vaccine. Study results and caveats: Regions 160-218 and 743-854 held dominance among vaccine-associated CD4 TCRs, which spanned spike. Two AZD1222 doses significantly raised spike-specific TCR breadth and depth over controls. Possibly, clonal diversity was underestimated; donors were largely white British and included more females.

Assay: immunoSEQ multiplex PCR; the TCRdb copy retains only in-frame clones and omits some. The sample has 150,000 to 200,000 clones, roughly 92% seen once; the top ten hold about 3.5%. With regard to this clone: Its matching antigen is unknown.

The source is an adult who received the MenACWY meningococcal vaccine as a control. The sequences come from peripheral blood, collected 28 days after the second dose of the MenACWY control vaccine.

DNA of the CDR3: TGTGCCAGCAGTTCTAGGACTAGTATTAAGTATACGCAGTATTTT. Its protein product is CASSSRTSIKYTQYF. The V gene is TRBV28, the J gene TRBJ2-3; TRBD2 agrees at 7 bases. This CDR3 contains 15 residues. The germline CDR1 and CDR2 sequences are MDHEN and SYDVKM. The J segment lost 7 bases and the V segment lost 4 bases, leaving 11 bases of the junction unmatched.